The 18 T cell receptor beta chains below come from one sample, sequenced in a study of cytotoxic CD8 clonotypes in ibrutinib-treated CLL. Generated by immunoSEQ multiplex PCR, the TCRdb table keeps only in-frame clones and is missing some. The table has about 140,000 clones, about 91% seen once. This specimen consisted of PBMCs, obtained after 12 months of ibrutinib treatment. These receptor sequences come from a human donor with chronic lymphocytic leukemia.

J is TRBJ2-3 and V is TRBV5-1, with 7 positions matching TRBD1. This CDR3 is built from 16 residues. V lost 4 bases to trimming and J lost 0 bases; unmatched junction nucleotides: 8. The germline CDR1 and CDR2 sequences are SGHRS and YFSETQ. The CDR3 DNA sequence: TGCGCCAGCAGCCCCCAACCGGGACAGAGCACAGATACGCAGTATTTT. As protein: CASSPQPGQSTDTQYF.

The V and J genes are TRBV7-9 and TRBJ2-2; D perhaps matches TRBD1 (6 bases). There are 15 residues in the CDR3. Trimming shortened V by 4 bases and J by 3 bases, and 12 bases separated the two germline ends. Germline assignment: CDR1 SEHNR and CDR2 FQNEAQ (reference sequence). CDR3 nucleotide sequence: TGTGCCAGCAGCTCAACAAACAGGGACACCGGGGAGCTGTTTTTT. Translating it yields CASSSTNRDTGELFF.

The CDR3 DNA follows: TGTGCCAGCAGCTCGAGACGGACCTCTGGAAACACCATATATTTT. Translated, it gives CASSSRRTSGNTIYF. The chain uses TRBV7-2 and TRBJ1-3; D remains ambiguous. The germline CDR1 and CDR2 sequences are SGHTA and FQGNSA. The V and J ends lost 4 bases and 0 bases respectively, with 10 bases between them. There are 15 residues in the CDR3.

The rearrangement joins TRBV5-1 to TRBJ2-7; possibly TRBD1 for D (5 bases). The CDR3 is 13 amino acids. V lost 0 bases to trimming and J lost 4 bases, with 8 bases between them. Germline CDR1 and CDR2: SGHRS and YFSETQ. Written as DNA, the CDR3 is TGCGCCAGCAGCTTGGGACAGATTTACGAGCAGTACTTC. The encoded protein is CASSLGQIYEQYF.

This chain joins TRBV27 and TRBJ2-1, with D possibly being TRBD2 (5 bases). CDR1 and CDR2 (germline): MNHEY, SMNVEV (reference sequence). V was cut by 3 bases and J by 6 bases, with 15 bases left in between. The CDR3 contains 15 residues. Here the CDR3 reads CASSFSGSFGNEQFF. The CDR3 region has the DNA TGTGCCAGCAGTTTTTCGGGATCCTTTGGCAATGAGCAGTTCTTC.

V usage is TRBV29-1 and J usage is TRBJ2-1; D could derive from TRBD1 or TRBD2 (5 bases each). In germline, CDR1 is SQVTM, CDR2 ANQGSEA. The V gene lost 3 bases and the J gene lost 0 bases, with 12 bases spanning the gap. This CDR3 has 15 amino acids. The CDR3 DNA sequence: TGCAGCGTTGATGGTTGGGGGTTCTCCTACAATGAGCAGTTCTTC. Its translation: CSVDGWGFSYNEQFF.

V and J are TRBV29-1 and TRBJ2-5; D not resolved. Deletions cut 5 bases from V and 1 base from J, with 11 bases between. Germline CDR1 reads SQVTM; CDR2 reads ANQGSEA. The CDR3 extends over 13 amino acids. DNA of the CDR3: TGCAGCGTTAATCTAGTACTCCAAGAGACCCAGTACTTC. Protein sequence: CSVNLVLQETQYF.

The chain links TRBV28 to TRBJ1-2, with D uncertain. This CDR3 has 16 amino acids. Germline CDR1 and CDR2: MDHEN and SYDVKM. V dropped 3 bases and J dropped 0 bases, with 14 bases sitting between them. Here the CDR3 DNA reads TGTGCCAGCAGTTTGACGGCACCCTCACCTAACTATGGCTACACCTTC. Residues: CASSLTAPSPNYGYTF.

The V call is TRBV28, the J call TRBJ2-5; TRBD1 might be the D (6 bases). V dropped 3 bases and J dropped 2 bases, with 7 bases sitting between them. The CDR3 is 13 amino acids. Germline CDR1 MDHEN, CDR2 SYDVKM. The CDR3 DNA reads TGTGCCAGCAGTTTCGGGACACAAGAGACCCAGTACTTC. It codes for CASSFGTQETQYF.

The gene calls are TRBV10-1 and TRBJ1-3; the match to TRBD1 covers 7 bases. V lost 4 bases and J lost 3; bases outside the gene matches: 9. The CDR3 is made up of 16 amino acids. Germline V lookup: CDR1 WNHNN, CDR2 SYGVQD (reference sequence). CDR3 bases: TGCGCCAGCAGTGCGGCAGGGGGGAATAGTGGAAACACCATATATTTT. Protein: CASSAAGGNSGNTIYF.

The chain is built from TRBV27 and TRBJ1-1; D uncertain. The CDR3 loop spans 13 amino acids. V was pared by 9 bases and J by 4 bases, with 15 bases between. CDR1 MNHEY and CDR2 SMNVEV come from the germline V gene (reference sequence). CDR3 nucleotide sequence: TGTGCCAGTACCCTGGGGTTTCGCACTGAAGCTTTCTTT. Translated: CASTLGFRTEAFF.

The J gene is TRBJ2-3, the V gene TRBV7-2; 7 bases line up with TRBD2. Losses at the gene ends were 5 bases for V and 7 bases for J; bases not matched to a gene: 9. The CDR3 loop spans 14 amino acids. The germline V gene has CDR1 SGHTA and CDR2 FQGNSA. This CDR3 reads CASSTRGGSNTQYF. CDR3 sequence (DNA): TGTGCCAGCAGCACCCGGGGAGGGTCAAATACGCAGTATTTT.

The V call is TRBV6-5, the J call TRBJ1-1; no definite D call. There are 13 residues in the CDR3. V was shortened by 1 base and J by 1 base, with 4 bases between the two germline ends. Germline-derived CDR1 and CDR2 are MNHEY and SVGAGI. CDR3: CASSYLWNTEAFF. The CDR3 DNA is TGTGCCAGCAGTTACTTATGGAACACTGAAGCTTTCTTT.

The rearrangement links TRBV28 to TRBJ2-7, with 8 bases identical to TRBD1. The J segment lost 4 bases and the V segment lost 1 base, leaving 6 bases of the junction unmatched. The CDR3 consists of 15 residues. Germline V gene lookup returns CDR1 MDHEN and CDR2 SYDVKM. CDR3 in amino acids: CASSLLGQGAYEQYF. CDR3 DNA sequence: TGTGCCAGCAGTTTATTAGGGCAGGGGGCGTACGAGCAGTACTTC.

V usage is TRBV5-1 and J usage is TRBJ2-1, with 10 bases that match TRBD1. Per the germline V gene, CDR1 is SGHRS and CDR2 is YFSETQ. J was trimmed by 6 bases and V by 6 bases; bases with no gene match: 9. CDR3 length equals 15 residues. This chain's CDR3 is CASIKDRGISNEQFF. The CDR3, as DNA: TGCGCCAGCATCAAGGACAGGGGGATAAGCAATGAGCAGTTCTTC.

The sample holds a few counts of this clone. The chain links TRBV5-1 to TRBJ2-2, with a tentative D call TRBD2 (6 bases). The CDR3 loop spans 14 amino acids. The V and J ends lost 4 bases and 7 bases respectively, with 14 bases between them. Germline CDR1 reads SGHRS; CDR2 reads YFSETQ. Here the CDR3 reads CASSMGTGGGELFF. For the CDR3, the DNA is TGCGCCAGCAGCATGGGGACCGGGGGCGGGGAGCTGTTTTTT.

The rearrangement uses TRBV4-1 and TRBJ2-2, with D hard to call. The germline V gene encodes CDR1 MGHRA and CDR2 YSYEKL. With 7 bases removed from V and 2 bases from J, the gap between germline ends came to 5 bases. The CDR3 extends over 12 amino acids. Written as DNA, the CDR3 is TGCGCCAGCACCCTAAACACCGGGGAGCTGTTTTTT. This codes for CASTLNTGELFF.

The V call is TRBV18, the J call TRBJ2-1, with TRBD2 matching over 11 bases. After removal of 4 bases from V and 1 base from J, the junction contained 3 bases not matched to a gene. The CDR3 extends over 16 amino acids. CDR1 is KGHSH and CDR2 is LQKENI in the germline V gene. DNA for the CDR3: TGTGCCAGCTCACTCCTAGCGGGAGGATCCTACAATGAGCAGTTCTTC. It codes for CASSLLAGGSYNEQFF.